The sequence of this T cell receptor beta chain was determined in a study of T-cell memory formation after mild COVID-19. The CDR3 totals 18 residues. The V gene end was trimmed by 6 bases and the J gene end by 3 bases; junction bases not matched to a gene: 12. TCRdb fed the 5' RACE reads into MiXCR, producing one record per CDR3 protein. The top ten clones hold about 29% of a sample with roughly 140,000 distinct CDR3 sequences, more than 13% of them seen once. This clonotype originated in an adult woman who had mild COVID-19 (a few samples of this study predate the infection). Cell type and time point are not known. The material sequenced was PBMCs or a T cell subset sorted from them (not recorded which). The J gene is TRBJ2-1, the V gene TRBV12-3 or TRBV12-4; 12 positions match TRBD2. CDR3 DNA sequence: TGTGCCAGCAGCACGACTAGCGGGAGACCCCTCGTCTACAATGAGCAGTTCTTC. It codes for CASSTTSGRPLVYNEQFF.